This TCR beta chain derives from a study of radiotherapy plus CTLA-4 blockade in lung cancer (dated by TCRdb to 2016 to 2019). Turning to the overall study: Objective responses occurred in 18% of enrolled patients, and over 30% achieved disease control. Study-wide conclusions, independent of this receptor: TCR clones derived from tumors expanded in peripheral blood after treatment with radiotherapy and ipilimumab. The strongest predictors of response, as reported, were early dynamic changes in blood T cell clones along with a rise in serum interferon-beta after radiation.

According to the germline V gene, CDR1 reads SGHTA and CDR2 reads FQGNSA. Reading from cysteine to phenylalanine, the CDR3 counts 13 amino acids. Only the CDR3 DNA is retained, 39 bases long and in frame from the first base. Libraries were built with the immunoSEQ multiplex PCR assay. What TCRdb holds here is the immuneACCESS table cut down to in-frame rearrangements. Part of the clones is not present; checked against another copy, under half of the missing clones reflect an unresolved V gene, and the others are unexplained. Present in this sample are around 29,000 clones, roughly four fifths of which were seen just once. The top ten clonotypes cover roughly 24% of the sample. A word on this clone: Its antigen remains unidentified. Relative to the germline gene, one junction end is altered; a read error may explain this. The same CDR3 is also encoded by other DNA sequences in this sample.

The study evaluated CTLA-4 blockade (ipilimumab) given together with focal radiation therapy in patients who had chemo-refractory metastatic non-small-cell lung cancer. This receptor was identified in a human donor with non-small cell lung cancer that progressed on radiotherapy plus ipilimumab. The source material was peripheral blood, sampled from a patient treated with radiotherapy plus ipilimumab. This receptor chain uses TRBV7-2 and TRBJ1-2; the junction holds 7 bases that match TRBD1. In nucleotide form, the sequence is TGCGCCAGCAGCACCGACAGGGCCTATGGCTACACCTTC. The resulting protein is CASSTDRAYGYTF.